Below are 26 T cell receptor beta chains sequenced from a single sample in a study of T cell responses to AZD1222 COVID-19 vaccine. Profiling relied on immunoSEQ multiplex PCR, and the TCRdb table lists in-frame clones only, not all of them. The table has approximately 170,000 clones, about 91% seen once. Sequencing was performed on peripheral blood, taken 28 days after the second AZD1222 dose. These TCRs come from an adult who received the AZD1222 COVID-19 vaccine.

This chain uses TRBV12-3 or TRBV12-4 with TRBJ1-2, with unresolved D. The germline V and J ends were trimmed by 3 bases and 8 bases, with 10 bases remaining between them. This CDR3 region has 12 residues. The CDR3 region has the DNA TGTGCCAGCAGTTTGAGTATGGAGGGCTACACCTTC. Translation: CASSLSMEGYTF.

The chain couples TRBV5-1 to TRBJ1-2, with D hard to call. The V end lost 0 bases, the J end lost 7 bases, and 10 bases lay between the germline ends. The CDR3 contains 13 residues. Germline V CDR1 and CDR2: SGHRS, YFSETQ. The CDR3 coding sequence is TGCGCCAGCAGCTTGGTTGGGGTCTCTGGCTACACCTTC. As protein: CASSLVGVSGYTF.

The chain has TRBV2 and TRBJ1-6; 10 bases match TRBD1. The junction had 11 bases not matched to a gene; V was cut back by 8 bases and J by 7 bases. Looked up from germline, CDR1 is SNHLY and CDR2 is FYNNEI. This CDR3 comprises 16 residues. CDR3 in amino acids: CASCVRTGGENSPLHF. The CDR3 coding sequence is TGTGCCAGCTGTGTTAGGACAGGGGGAGAGAATTCACCCCTCCACTTT.

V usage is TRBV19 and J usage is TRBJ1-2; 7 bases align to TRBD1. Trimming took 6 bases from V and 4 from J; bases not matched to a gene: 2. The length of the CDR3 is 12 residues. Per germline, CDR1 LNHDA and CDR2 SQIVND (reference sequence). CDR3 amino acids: CASRAGGYGYTF. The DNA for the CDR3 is TGTGCCAGTAGAGCAGGGGGCTATGGCTACACCTTC. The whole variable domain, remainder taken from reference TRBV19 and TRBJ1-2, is DGGITQSPKYLFRKEGQNVTLSCEQNLNHDAMYWYRQDPGQGLRLIYYSQIVNDFQKGDIAEGYSVSREKKESFPLTVTSAQKNPTAFYLCASRAGGYGYTFGSGTRLTVV.

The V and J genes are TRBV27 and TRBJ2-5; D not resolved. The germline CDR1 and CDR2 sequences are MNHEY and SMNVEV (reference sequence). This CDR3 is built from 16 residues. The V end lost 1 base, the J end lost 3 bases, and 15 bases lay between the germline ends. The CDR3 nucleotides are TGTGCCAGCAGTTTATATCCGGGCAGCTCAGAAGAGACCCAGTACTTC. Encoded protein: CASSLYPGSSEETQYF.

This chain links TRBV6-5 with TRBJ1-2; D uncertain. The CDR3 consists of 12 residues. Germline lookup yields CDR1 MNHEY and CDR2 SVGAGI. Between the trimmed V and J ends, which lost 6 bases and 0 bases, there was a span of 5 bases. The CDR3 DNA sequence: TGTGCCAGCAGCCAAGCTAACTATGGCTACACCTTC. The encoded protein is CASSQANYGYTF.

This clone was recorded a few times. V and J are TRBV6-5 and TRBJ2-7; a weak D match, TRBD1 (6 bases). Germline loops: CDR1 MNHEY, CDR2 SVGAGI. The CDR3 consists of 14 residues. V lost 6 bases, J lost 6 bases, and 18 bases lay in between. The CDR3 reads CASSFRDTTTEQYF. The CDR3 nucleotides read TGTGCCAGCAGCTTCCGGGACACGACCACCGAGCAGTACTTC.

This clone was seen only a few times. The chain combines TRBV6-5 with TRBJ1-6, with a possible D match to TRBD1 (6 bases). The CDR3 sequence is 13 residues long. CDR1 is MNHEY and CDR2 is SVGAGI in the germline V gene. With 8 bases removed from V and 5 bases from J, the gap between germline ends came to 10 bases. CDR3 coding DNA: TGTGCCAGCGGGACAATAGATAATTCACCCCTCCACTTT. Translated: CASGTIDNSPLHF.

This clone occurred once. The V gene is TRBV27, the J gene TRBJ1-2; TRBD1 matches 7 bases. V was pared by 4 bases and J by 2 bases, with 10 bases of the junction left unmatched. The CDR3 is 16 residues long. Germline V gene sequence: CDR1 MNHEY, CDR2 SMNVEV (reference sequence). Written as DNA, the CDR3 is TGTGCCAGCAGTTCTCACTACAGGGGTGGAAACTATGGCTACACCTTC. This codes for CASSSHYRGGNYGYTF.

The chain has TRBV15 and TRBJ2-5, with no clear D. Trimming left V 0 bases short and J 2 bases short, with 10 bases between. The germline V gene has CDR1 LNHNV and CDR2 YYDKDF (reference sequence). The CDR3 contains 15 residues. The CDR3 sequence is CATSREGANQETQYF. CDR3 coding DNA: TGTGCCACCAGCAGAGAAGGAGCGAATCAAGAGACCCAGTACTTC.

The CDR3 DNA sequence: TGCAGTGCTGGCGTATTTCAGCCCCAGCATTTT. Its protein product is CSAGVFQPQHF. The chain links TRBV20-1 to TRBJ1-5, with unresolved D. The V end was cut by 5 bases, the J end by 6 bases, with 8 bases between. This CDR3 has 11 amino acids. The germline gives CDR1 DFQATT, CDR2 SNEGSKA (reference sequence).

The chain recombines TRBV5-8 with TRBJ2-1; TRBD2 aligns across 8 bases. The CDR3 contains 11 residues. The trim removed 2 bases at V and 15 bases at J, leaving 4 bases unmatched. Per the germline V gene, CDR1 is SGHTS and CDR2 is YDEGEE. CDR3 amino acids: CASSLAGVGFF. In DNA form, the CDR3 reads TGTGCCAGCAGCTTAGCGGGGGTTGGGTTCTTC.

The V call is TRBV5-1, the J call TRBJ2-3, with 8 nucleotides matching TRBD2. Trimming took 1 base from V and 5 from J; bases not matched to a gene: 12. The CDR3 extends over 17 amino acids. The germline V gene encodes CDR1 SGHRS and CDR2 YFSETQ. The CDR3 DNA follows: TGCGCCAGCAGCTTGATCGGGGGGGCCTTAGGAGTAGATACGCAGTATTTT. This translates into CASSLIGGALGVDTQYF.

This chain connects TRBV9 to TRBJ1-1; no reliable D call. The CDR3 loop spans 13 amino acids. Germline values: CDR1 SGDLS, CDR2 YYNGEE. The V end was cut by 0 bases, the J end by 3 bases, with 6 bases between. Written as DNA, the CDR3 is TGTGCCAGCAGCGTAGAGGGCCACACTGAAGCTTTCTTT. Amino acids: CASSVEGHTEAFF.

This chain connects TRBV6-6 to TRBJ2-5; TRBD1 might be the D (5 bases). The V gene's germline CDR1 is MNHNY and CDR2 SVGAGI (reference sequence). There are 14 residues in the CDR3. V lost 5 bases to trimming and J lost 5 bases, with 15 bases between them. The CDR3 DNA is TGTGCCAGCAGTAGAGGCCCACACAGGGAGACCCAGTACTTC. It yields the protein CASSRGPHRETQYF.

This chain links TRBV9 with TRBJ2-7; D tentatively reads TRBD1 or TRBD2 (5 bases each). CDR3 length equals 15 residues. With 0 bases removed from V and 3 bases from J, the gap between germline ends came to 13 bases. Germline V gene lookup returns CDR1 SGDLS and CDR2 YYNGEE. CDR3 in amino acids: CASSVDSEGYYEQYF. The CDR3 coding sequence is TGTGCCAGCAGCGTAGACAGCGAGGGGTACTACGAGCAGTACTTC.

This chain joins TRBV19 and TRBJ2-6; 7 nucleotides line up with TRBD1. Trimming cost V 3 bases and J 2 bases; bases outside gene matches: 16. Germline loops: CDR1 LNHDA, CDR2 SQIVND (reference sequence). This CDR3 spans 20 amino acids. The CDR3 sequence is CASSIPPGQLGTTGANVLTF. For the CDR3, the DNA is TGTGCCAGTAGTATCCCTCCGGGACAGCTTGGTACGACTGGGGCCAACGTCCTGACTTTC.

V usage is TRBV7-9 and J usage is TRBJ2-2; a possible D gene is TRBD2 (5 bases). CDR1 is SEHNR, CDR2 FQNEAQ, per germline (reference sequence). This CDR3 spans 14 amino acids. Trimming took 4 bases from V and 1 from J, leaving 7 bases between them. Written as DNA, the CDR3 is TGTGCCAGCAGCTCCCGGGGGAACACCGGGGAGCTGTTTTTT. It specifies CASSSRGNTGELFF.

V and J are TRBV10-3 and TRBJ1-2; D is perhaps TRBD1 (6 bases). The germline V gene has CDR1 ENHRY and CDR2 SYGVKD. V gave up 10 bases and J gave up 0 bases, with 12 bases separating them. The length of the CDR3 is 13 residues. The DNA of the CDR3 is TGTGCCAGCCGACAGGCCTCTAACTATGGCTACACCTTC. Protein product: CASRQASNYGYTF.

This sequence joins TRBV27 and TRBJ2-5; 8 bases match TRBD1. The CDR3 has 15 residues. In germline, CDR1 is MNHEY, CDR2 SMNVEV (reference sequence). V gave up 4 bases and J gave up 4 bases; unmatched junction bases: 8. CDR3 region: CASSSGQGRGETQYF. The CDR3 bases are TGTGCCAGCAGTTCCGGACAGGGAAGGGGAGAGACCCAGTACTTC.

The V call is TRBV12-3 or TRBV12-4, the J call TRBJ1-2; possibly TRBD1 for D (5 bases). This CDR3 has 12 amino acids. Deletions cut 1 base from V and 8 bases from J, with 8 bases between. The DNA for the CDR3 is TGTGCCAGCAGTTTAGGACAGAGGGGCTACACCTTC. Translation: CASSLGQRGYTF.

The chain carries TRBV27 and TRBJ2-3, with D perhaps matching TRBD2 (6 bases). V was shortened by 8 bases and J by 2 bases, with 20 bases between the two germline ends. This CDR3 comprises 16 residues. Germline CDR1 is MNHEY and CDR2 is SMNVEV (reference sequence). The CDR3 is CASGGLEGRNTDTQYF. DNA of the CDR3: TGTGCCAGCGGAGGATTGGAGGGGAGAAACACAGATACGCAGTATTTT.

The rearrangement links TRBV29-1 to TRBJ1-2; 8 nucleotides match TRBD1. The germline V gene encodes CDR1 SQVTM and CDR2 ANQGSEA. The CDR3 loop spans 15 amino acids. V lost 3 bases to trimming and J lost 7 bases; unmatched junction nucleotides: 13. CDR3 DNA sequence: TGCAGCGTTGAGGACAGGGAAAGGAGTTTTGGTGGCTACACCTTC. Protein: CSVEDRERSFGGYTF. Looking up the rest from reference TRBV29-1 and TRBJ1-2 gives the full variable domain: SAVISQKPSRDICQRGTSLTIQCQVDSQVTMMFWYRQQPGQSLTLIATANQGSEATYESGFVIDKFPISRPNLTFSTLTVSNMSPEDSSIYLCSVEDRERSFGGYTFGSGTRLTVV.

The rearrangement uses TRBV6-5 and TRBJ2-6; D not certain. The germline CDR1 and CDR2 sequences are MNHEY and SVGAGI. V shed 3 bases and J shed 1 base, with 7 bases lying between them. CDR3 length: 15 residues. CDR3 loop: CASSYGGSGANVLTF. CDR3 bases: TGTGCCAGCAGTTATGGTGGTTCTGGGGCCAACGTCCTGACTTTC.

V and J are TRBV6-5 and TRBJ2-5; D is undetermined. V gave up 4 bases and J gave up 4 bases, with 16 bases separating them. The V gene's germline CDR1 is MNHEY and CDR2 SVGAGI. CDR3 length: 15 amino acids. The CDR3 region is CASSFGFPDPETQYF. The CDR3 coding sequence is TGTGCCAGCAGTTTCGGGTTTCCCGACCCAGAGACCCAGTACTTC.

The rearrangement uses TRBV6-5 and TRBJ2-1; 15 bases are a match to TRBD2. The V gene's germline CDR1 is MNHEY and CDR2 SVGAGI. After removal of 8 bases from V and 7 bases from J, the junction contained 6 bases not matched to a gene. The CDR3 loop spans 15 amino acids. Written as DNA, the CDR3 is TGTGCCAGCCGGACTAGCGGGGGGGAGACAAATGAGCAGTTCTTC. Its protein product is CASRTSGGETNEQFF.